This T cell receptor beta chain is from a study of T cells in localized non-small cell lung cancer. Findings and limits, study-wide: Highest T cell clonality was seen in uninvolved adjacent lung, surpassing that measured in tumor.

Remarks on this clone: Its antigen is as yet unknown.

Germline V lookup: CDR1 MRHNA, CDR2 SNTAGT. Between the trimmed V and J ends, which lost 7 bases and 7 bases, there was a span of 7 bases. The CDR3 length is 11 residues. TCRdb's table, derived via immunoSEQ multiplex PCR, lists solely in-frame clones and lacks some. Among fewer than 1,500 clones, roughly a quarter were seen once, and the ten largest hold 10%. The gene calls are TRBV6-4 and TRBJ2-2, with D unclear. This receptor was identified in a male donor older than 55 with stage I lung adenocarcinoma. This specimen was lung tumor tissue, taken before any cancer treatment. CDR3 nucleotides: TGTGCCAGCAAACGAGGCGGGGAGCTGTTTTTT. Translation gives CASKRGGELFF.